The 20 T cell receptor beta chains given below trace back to one sample, sequenced in a study of shared clonotypes between healthy human individuals. Terminally differentiated effector memory CD45RA+ cells were excluded from the naive CD8 cells, which were CD45RO-negative and positively selected for CCR7. Here immunoSEQ multiplex PCR was the method, and the copy in TCRdb shows in-frame clones only, minus some. The data contain fewer than 1 million clones, around 96% of them singletons. The specimen was naive CD8+ T cells sorted from blood. The source is a man aged 30 to 45 in good health.

The rearrangement joins TRBV2 to TRBJ2-3; D is ambiguous. The CDR3 loop spans 15 amino acids. Germline V gene lookup returns CDR1 SNHLY and CDR2 FYNNEI. V lost 10 bases and J 7 bases, leaving 24 bases between the germline ends. CDR3 coding DNA: TGTGCCACCCCCCTAACCCGAGAGATCGATAATACGCAGTATTTT. It encodes CATPLTREIDNTQYF.

The V and J genes are TRBV7-2 and TRBJ1-1; D is perhaps TRBD1 (5 bases). V lost 3 bases to trimming and J lost 2 bases, with 22 bases between them. There are 18 residues in the CDR3. Germline CDR1 and CDR2: SGHTA and FQGNSA. The CDR3 sequence: CASSFGYPMGTHNTEAFF. Here the CDR3 DNA reads TGTGCCAGCAGCTTTGGGTACCCGATGGGGACCCATAACACTGAAGCTTTCTTT.

The chain combines TRBV6-6 with TRBJ1-2; 10 bases match TRBD1. This CDR3 contains 14 residues. V trimming: 7 bases; J trimming: 7 bases; junction bases outside the gene matches: 9. Germline CDR1 is MNHNY and CDR2 is SVGAGI (reference sequence). The CDR3, as DNA: TGTGCCAGCACCCTGGGGGACAGGGGTTTTGGCTACACCTTC. It codes for CASTLGDRGFGYTF.

The rearrangement uses TRBV28 and TRBJ2-3, with D perhaps matching TRBD2 (5 bases). The V gene lost 2 bases and the J gene lost 11 bases, with 8 bases spanning the gap. Per germline, CDR1 MDHEN and CDR2 SYDVKM. The CDR3 extends over 11 amino acids. CDR3 in amino acids: CASSLAGQQYF. The CDR3 nucleotides read TGTGCCAGCAGTTTAGCGGGTCAGCAGTATTTT.

This clone was seen a single time. The rearrangement uses TRBV4-2 and TRBJ2-1; perhaps TRBD2 as D (6 bases). Germline V gene data show CDR1 as LGHNA and CDR2 as YNFKEQ. Trimming cost V 6 bases and J 7 bases, with 10 bases left between them. The CDR3 length is 12 residues. This CDR3 is CASRGLANEQFF. The CDR3 bases are TGTGCCAGCAGGGGCCTAGCGAATGAGCAGTTCTTC.

V gene TRBV14 combines with J gene TRBJ2-1; 11 bases match TRBD2. The V segment lost 3 bases and the J segment 9 bases; nucleotides outside the gene matches: 4. CDR1 is SGHDN and CDR2 is FVKESK in the germline V gene. This CDR3 region has 14 residues. CDR3 coding DNA: TGTGCCAGCAGCCAGACTAGCGGGAAAGGTGAGCAGTTCTTC. It yields the protein CASSQTSGKGEQFF. Filled out from reference TRBV14 and TRBJ2-1, the complete variable domain reads EAGVTQFPSHSVIEKGQTVTLRCDPISGHDNLYWYRRVMGKEIKFLLHFVKESKQDESGMPNNRFLAERTGGTYSTLKVQPAELEDSGVYFCASSQTSGKGEQFFGPGTRLTVL.

The chain carries TRBV6-6 and TRBJ2-7; 9 bases line up with TRBD2. CDR1 and CDR2 from the germline V gene are MNHNY and SVGAGI (reference sequence). V lost 5 bases to trimming and J lost 5 bases; unmatched junction nucleotides: 10. The CDR3 is 15 residues long. This chain's CDR3 is CASSTRTSAWDEQYF. The CDR3 nucleotides are TGTGCCAGCAGTACCCGGACTAGCGCGTGGGACGAGCAGTACTTC.

The genes are TRBV10-3 and TRBJ2-5; no clear D. V was cut by 4 bases and J by 5 bases, with 8 bases left in between. This CDR3 contains 12 residues. CDR1 is ENHRY, CDR2 SYGVKD, per germline. CDR3 region: CAISAFDETQYF. The CDR3 DNA sequence: TGTGCCATCAGTGCGTTTGATGAGACCCAGTACTTC.

The CDR3 reads CASGVLSGPNTGELFF. The CDR3, as DNA: TGTGCCAGCGGGGTATTGAGCGGCCCGAACACCGGGGAGCTGTTTTTT. V usage is TRBV27 and J usage is TRBJ2-2, with TRBD2 as a possible D gene (5 bases). The CDR3 is 16 amino acids. Germline assignment: CDR1 MNHEY and CDR2 SMNVEV (reference sequence). Trimming left V 8 bases short and J 0 bases short, with 16 bases between.

This chain links TRBV4-1 with TRBJ1-5, with D perhaps TRBD1 (5 bases). CDR3 length equals 17 residues. Trimming took off 0 bases at V and 5 bases at J, with 17 bases between the two ends. The germline V gene has CDR1 MGHRA and CDR2 YSYEKL. CDR3 sequence reads: CASSQEISRRGDQPQHF. CDR3 bases: TGCGCCAGCAGCCAAGAAATATCCAGGAGAGGGGATCAGCCCCAGCATTTT.

In this sample, this clone turned up once. This sequence joins TRBV7-9 and TRBJ2-6; D is ambiguous. Trimming cost V 2 bases and J 0 bases, with 8 bases left between them. The CDR3 is made up of 16 amino acids. CDR1 is SEHNR, CDR2 FQNEAQ, per germline (reference sequence). CDR3 residues: CASSLMSDSGANVLTF. As DNA, the CDR3 is TGTGCCAGCAGCTTAATGAGTGACTCTGGGGCCAACGTCCTGACTTTC.

This clone was seen a single time. The chain employs TRBV5-1 and TRBJ1-5; TRBD1 matches at 9 bases. The ends lost 5 bases at V and 4 bases at J; junction bases unmatched: 7. Germline V gene data show CDR1 as SGHRS and CDR2 as YFSETQ. The CDR3 is 15 amino acids. CDR3 coding DNA: TGCGCCAGCAGACTGGGACAGGGATTAAATCAGCCCCAGCATTTT. Residues: CASRLGQGLNQPQHF.

The CDR3 DNA sequence: TGTGCCACCAGCAGAGATAGACCCTACAATGAGCAGTTCTTC. It codes for CATSRDRPYNEQFF. The J gene is TRBJ2-1, the V gene TRBV15; D ambiguous. Germline CDR1 and CDR2: LNHNV and YYDKDF (reference sequence). Trimming pared 0 bases from V and 2 bases from J, leaving 5 bases between. The CDR3 spans 14 residues.

This sequence joins TRBV27 and TRBJ2-7; 11 positions match TRBD2. V lost 5 bases, J lost 0 bases, and 9 bases stayed unmatched. CDR1 is MNHEY and CDR2 is SMNVEV in the germline V gene (reference sequence). This CDR3 has 17 amino acids. CDR3 amino acids: CASSLIAGGPHSYEQYF. CDR3 DNA sequence: TGTGCCAGCAGTCTTATAGCGGGAGGGCCCCACTCCTACGAGCAGTACTTC.

The chain couples TRBV7-9 to TRBJ2-1; D unclear. The CDR3 is made up of 12 amino acids. Between the trimmed V and J ends, which lost 2 bases and 6 bases, there was a span of 5 bases. The germline V gene has CDR1 SEHNR and CDR2 FQNEAQ (reference sequence). CDR3: CASSLLRNEQFF. The CDR3 DNA reads as TGTGCCAGCAGCTTACTCCGCAATGAGCAGTTCTTC.

This chain's CDR3 is CASSSIVEDEQYF. CDR3 in DNA: TGTGCCAGCAGTAGTATTGTGGAAGACGAGCAGTACTTC. The gene calls are TRBV28 and TRBJ2-7; D ambiguous. This CDR3 is built from 13 residues. Trimming pared 5 bases from V and 5 bases from J, leaving 13 bases between. Looked up from germline, CDR1 is MDHEN and CDR2 is SYDVKM. The whole variable domain, filled in from reference TRBV28 and TRBJ2-7, reads DVKVTQSSRYLVKRTGEKVFLECVQDMDHENMFWYRQDPGLGLRLIYFSYDVKMKEKGDIPEGYSVSREKKERFSLILESASTNQTSMYLCASSSIVEDEQYFGPGTRLTVT.

The chain couples TRBV13 to TRBJ2-7, with 9 bases lining up with TRBD1. Looked up from germline, CDR1 is PRHDT and CDR2 is FYEKMQ (reference sequence). J was trimmed by 7 bases and V by 0 bases; bases with no gene match: 7. The CDR3 sequence is 15 residues long. The DNA for the CDR3 is TGTGCCAGCAGCTTAGGGGGACAGGGAGCGCGTGAGCAGTACTTC. This translates into CASSLGGQGAREQYF.

For the CDR3, the DNA is TGTGCCTGGAGTAAGTACCGGAGACAGACGTACCAAGAGACCCAGTACTTC. It specifies CAWSKYRRQTYQETQYF. J is TRBJ2-5 and V is TRBV30, with D tentatively TRBD1 (5 bases). The CDR3 is made up of 17 amino acids. The ends were cut back, 2 bases at V and 0 bases at J, with 19 bases in the middle. The V gene's germline CDR1 is GTSNPN and CDR2 SVGIG (reference sequence).

This clone was detected a few times. The chain uses TRBV9 and TRBJ2-7, with unresolved D. Germline lookup yields CDR1 SGDLS and CDR2 YYNGEE. This CDR3 is 15 amino acids long. V lost 0 bases to trimming and J lost 3 bases, with 13 bases between them. CDR3 bases: TGTGCCAGCAGCGTAGGGGGAACGGATCACTACGAGCAGTACTTC. Translation gives CASSVGGTDHYEQYF.

The chain has TRBV7-9 and TRBJ1-3, with TRBD1 matching over 9 bases. This CDR3 region has 17 residues. J was trimmed by 4 bases and V by 5 bases; bases with no gene match: 12. Germline V gene lookup returns CDR1 SEHNR and CDR2 FQNEAQ (reference sequence). The CDR3 DNA is TGTGCCAGCAGCGACATGGAACAGGGGGCCTTCGGAAACACCATATATTTT. Its protein product is CASSDMEQGAFGNTIYF.